The 2 T cell receptor beta chains below were found in one sample sequenced in a study of T cell repertoires in cytomegalovirus infection. TCRdb called the reads again in MiXCR, with one record for every CDR3 protein. The sample consists of roughly 77,000 distinct CDR3 sequences, more than 3% of them appearing once. The sequenced sample was PBMCs. Receptor source: a human donor in good health (CMV status not recorded). Some clones in this sample may be carry-over from other donors' samples.

This clonotype appeared many times. The chain couples TRBV24-1 to TRBJ2-3; D tentatively fits TRBD1 or TRBD2 (5 bases each). The CDR3 totals 11 residues. V lost 9 bases and J lost 6, with 9 bases in between. CDR1 is KGHDR and CDR2 is SFDVKD in the germline V gene. The CDR3 spells CATGTTDTQYF. The CDR3 region has the DNA TGTGCCACCGGGACCACCGATACGCAGTATTTT.

This clonotype has at least ten counts. The genes are TRBV2 and TRBJ1-2; D unclear. There are 15 residues in the CDR3. Germline values: CDR1 SNHLY, CDR2 FYNNEI. Trimming pared 0 bases from V and 7 bases from J, leaving 15 bases between. The CDR3 DNA follows: TGTGCCAGCAGTGAAGCGCTGGTGGGGAGTGGTGGCTACACCTTC. Its protein is CASSEALVGSGGYTF. The variable domain in full, with the rest retrieved from reference TRBV2 and TRBJ1-2, is EPEVTQTPSHQVTQMGQEVILRCVPISNHLYFYWYRQILGQKVEFLVSFYNNEISEKSEIFDDQFSVERPDGSNFTLKIRSTKLEDSAMYFCASSEALVGSGGYTFGSGTRLTVV.